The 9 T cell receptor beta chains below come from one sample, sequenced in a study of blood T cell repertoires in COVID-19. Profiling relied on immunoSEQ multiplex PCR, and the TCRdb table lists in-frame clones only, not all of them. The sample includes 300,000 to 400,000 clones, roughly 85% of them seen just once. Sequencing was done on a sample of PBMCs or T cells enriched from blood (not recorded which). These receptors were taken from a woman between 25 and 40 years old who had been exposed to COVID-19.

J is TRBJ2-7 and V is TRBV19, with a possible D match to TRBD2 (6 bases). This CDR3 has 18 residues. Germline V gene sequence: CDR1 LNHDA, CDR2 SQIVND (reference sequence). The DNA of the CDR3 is TGTGCGCGAGTAGTGGCGTCTCTCCGGACTACCTGGCGAAGGGAGCAGTACTTC. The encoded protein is CARVVASLRTTWRREQYF. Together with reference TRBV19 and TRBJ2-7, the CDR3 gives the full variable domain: DGGITQSPKYLFRKEGQNVTLSCEQNLNHDAMYWYRQDPGQGLRLIYYSQIVNDFQKGDIAEGYSVSREKKESFPLTVTSAQKNPTAFYLCARVVASLRTTWRREQYFGPGTRLTVT.

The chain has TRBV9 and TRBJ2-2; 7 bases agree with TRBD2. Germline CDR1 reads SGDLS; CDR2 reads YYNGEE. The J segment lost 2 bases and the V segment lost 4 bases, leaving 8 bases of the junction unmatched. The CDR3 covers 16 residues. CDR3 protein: CASSIAGRGNTGELFF. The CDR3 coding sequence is TGTGCCAGCAGCATCGCTGGGAGGGGAAACACCGGGGAGCTGTTTTTT.

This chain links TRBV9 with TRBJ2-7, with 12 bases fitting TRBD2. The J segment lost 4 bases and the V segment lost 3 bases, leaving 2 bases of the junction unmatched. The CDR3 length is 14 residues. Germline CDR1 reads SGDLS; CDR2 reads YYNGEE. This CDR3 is CASSGGLAGYEQYF. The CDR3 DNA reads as TGTGCCAGCAGCGGGGGACTAGCGGGTTACGAGCAGTACTTC.

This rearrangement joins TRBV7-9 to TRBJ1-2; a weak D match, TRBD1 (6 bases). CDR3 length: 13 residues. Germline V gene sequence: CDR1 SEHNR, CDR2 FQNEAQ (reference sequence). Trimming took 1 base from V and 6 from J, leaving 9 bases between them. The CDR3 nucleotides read TGTGCCAGCAGCTTAGGCAGGGGCCATGGCTACACCTTC. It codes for CASSLGRGHGYTF.

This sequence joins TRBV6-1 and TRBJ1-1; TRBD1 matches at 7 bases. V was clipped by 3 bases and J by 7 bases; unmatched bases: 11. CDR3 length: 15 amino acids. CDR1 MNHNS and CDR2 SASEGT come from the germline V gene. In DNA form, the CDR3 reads TGTGCCAGCAGTGATGACAGGGCCGGGATTATTGAAGCTTTCTTT. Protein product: CASSDDRAGIIEAFF.

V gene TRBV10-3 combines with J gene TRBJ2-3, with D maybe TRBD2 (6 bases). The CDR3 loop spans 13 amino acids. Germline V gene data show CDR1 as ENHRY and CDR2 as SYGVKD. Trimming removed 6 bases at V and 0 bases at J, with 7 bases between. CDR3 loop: CAISGTSTDTQYF. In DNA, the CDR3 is TGTGCCATCAGCGGGACTAGCACAGATACGCAGTATTTT.

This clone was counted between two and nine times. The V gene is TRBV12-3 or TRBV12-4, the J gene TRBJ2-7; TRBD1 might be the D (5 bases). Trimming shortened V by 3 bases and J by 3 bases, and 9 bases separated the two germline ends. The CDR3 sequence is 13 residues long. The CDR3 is CASSLTVDYEQYF. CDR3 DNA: TGTGCCAGCAGTTTGACAGTGGACTACGAGCAGTACTTC.

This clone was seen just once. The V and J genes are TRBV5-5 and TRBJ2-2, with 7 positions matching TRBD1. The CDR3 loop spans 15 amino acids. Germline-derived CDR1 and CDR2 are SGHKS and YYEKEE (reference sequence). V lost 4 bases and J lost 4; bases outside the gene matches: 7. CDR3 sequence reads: CASSVTGTATGELFF. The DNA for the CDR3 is TGTGCCAGCAGCGTTACCGGGACAGCCACCGGGGAGCTGTTTTTT.

The CDR3 DNA reads TGTGCCAGCAGCGTGGGACAGGGAATCGGGGAGCTGTTTTTT. Translated, it gives CASSVGQGIGELFF. This sequence joins TRBV9 and TRBJ2-2; 9 nucleotides agree with TRBD1. The V and J ends lost 2 bases and 7 bases, in that order; junction bases with no gene match: 3. Germline CDR1 reads SGDLS; CDR2 reads YYNGEE. This CDR3 comprises 14 residues.